The next 6 T cell receptor beta chains were all read from a single sample in a study of blood T cell repertoires in COVID-19. Repertoires were generated with immunoSEQ multiplex PCR, while TCRdb's copy carries only in-frame clones and drops some. The table lists some 190,000 clones, roughly 77% of them singletons. Specimen: PBMCs or T cells enriched from blood (not recorded which). The receptor set was obtained from a woman aged 45-65 years with acute COVID-19.

This chain joins TRBV28 and TRBJ2-7, with TRBD2 as a possible D gene (5 bases). The CDR3 covers 15 residues. From germline, CDR1 is MDHEN and CDR2 SYDVKM. With 6 bases removed from V and 6 bases from J, the gap between germline ends came to 21 bases. The CDR3 loop is CASSPYLGRSGEQYV. CDR3 coding DNA: TGTGCCAGCAGCCCCTACTTGGGAAGGAGCGGCGAGCAGTACGTC.

This rearrangement joins TRBV6-5 to TRBJ1-5, with D possibly TRBD1 on 5 matching bases. Trimming took off 7 bases at V and 4 bases at J, with 17 bases between the two ends. This CDR3 region has 15 residues. CDR1 and CDR2 (germline): MNHEY, SVGAGI. This chain's CDR3 is CASTLAQGPNQPQHF. CDR3 coding DNA: TGTGCCAGCACTTTGGCCCAGGGTCCAAATCAGCCCCAGCATTTT.

The CDR3 loop reads CASKRGSLFDTQYF. The CDR3 nucleotides are TGTGCCAGCAAGCGGGGAAGTCTATTCGATACGCAGTATTTT. The chain joins TRBV6-5 to TRBJ2-3; 7 nucleotides agree with TRBD2. CDR1 is MNHEY, CDR2 SVGAGI, per germline. The CDR3 is 14 amino acids. V was pared by 7 bases and J by 6 bases, with 10 bases of the junction left unmatched.

This clone was counted a single time. V and J are TRBV25-1 and TRBJ2-2, with D perhaps TRBD2 (6 bases). Trimming stripped 0 bases from V and 0 bases from J, with 8 bases between. This CDR3 spans 16 amino acids. Germline CDR1 MGHDK, CDR2 SYGVNS. This CDR3 reads CASSEYASANTGELFF. CDR3 nucleotide sequence: TGTGCCAGCAGTGAATATGCTAGCGCGAACACCGGGGAGCTGTTTTTT.

The J gene is TRBJ1-5, the V gene TRBV3-1 (or the pseudogene TRBV3-2); D call uncertain. In germline, CDR1 is LGHDT, CDR2 YNNKEL (reference sequence). The V gene lost 5 bases and the J gene lost 4 bases, with 9 bases spanning the gap. CDR3 length: 13 amino acids. The CDR3 DNA sequence: TGTGCCAGCAGCAAAAGCGTTAATCAGCCCCAGCATTTT. It encodes CASSKSVNQPQHF.

The V gene is TRBV9, the J gene TRBJ2-5; 8 bases are a match to TRBD2. CDR1 and CDR2 from the germline V gene are SGDLS and YYNGEE. The CDR3 contains 18 residues. The ends lost 2 bases at V and 0 bases at J; junction bases unmatched: 12. The chain's CDR3 is CASSVGLKRGTYQETQYF. CDR3 bases: TGTGCCAGCAGCGTGGGACTCAAGCGGGGGACGTACCAAGAGACCCAGTACTTC. Based on the CDR3 plus reference TRBV9 and TRBJ2-5, the full variable domain is DSGVTQTPKHLITATGQRVTLRCSPRSGDLSVYWYQQSLDQGLQFLIQYYNGEERAKGNILERFSAQQFPDLHSELNLSSLELGDSALYFCASSVGLKRGTYQETQYFGPGTRLLVL.